This T cell receptor (beta chain) was sequenced during a study of T-cell memory formation after mild COVID-19. This clonotype was observed a handful of times. TCRdb redid the calling of the 5' RACE reads with MiXCR, one entry per CDR3 protein. The repertoire holds about 210,000 distinct CDR3 sequences, with roughly a tenth as singletons. This CDR3 comprises 17 residues. The germline V and J ends were trimmed by 11 bases and 0 bases, with 23 bases remaining between them. CDR1 is SNHLY, CDR2 FYNNEI, per germline. The V call is TRBV2, the J call TRBJ1-3, with D possibly being TRBD1 (6 bases). This sequence was found in a man between 18 and 29 years old who had mild COVID-19 (a few samples of this study predate the infection). Cell type and time point are not known. What was sequenced was PBMCs or a T cell subset sorted from them (not recorded which). The CDR3: CASSAGAPNLSGNTIYF. Here the CDR3 DNA reads TGTGCCTCCTCGGCAGGGGCCCCAAATCTCTCTGGAAACACCATATATTTT.